Sequencing of this TCR beta chain was carried out in a study of PD-L1 blockade in urothelial cancer. Turning to the study itself: Typically, measured as a median, blood samples had 110,000 to 150,000 T cells.

The time point is: pretreatment peripheral blood. Clones were read by immunoSEQ multiplex PCR, and TCRdb kept only the in-frame ones, dropping some. The sample consists of approximately 48,000 clones, 70% to 90% of them appearing once. V was cut by 2 bases and J by 6 bases, with 6 bases left in between. The germline V gene has CDR1 SGHDT and CDR2 YYEEEE. The CDR3 contains 11 residues. This TCR came from a woman aged 60-75 years with urothelial cancer. The sequenced sample was PBMCs, obtained around atezolizumab (anti-PD-L1) treatment. The V call is TRBV5-6, the J call TRBJ2-7; D uncertain. The CDR3 DNA is TGTGCCAGCAGCTTCTCTCCCGAGCAGTACTTC. It specifies CASSFSPEQYF.